Listed below are T cell receptor beta chains from one sample, sequenced in a study of identical twins. TCRdb reanalysed the 5' RACE reads using MiXCR and keeps one entry per CDR3 protein. This sample has roughly 500,000 distinct CDR3 sequences, with less than 25% found just once. A further study also used this sample, focusing on T cells expressing NK-cell markers.

The specimen was CD4+ T cells sorted from blood. The receptors shown here come from a woman aged 18-30 years in good health. Both conserved end residues are part of each CDR3. A D gene is named only where the DNA matches it firmly. Not all rows give a size; the values are once, few, many and, for expanded clones, a class.

>TRBJ1-5|TRBV27|15|many|-
CASSPGLLVNQPQHF
TGTGCCAGCAGCCCGGGACTCCTGGTAAATCAGCCCCAGCATTTT
>TRBJ1-1|TRBV20-1|13|-|-
CSASTELNTEAFF
TGCAGTGCTAGTACAGAACTCAACACTGAAGCTTTCTTT
>TRBJ1-5|TRBV10-3|16|few|TRBD1
CAISEWGQGSNQPQHF
TGTGCCATCAGTGAGTGGGGACAGGGAAGCAATCAGCCCCAGCATTTT
>TRBJ2-2|TRBV4-3|19|few|-
CASSQDLPLRAANTGELFF
TGCGCCAGCAGCCAAGATCTACCCCTAAGAGCGGCTAACACCGGGGAGCTGTTTTTT
>TRBJ2-5|TRBV9|14|-|TRBD1
CASSRGGIFGTQYF
TGTGCCAGCAGTCGAGGGGGCATCTTCGGGACCCAGTACTTC
>TRBJ2-7|TRBV7-8|15|few|-
CASSLVGGVGYEQYF
TGTGCCAGCAGCTTAGTCGGGGGAGTTGGGTACGAGCAGTACTTC
>TRBJ2-5|TRBV15|12|few|-
CATSRDMGLVDF
TGTGCCACCAGCAGAGATATGGGATTAGTGGACTTC
>TRBJ1-6|TRBV27|10|-|-
CASSPTPLHF
TGTGCCAGCAGTCCGACACCCCTCCACTTT
>TRBJ2-5|TRBV20-1|11|many|-
CSARYQETQYF
TGCAGTGCTCGGTACCAAGAGACCCAGTACTTC
>TRBJ1-2|TRBV2|11|-|-
CASRERERYTF
TGTGCCAGCCGGGAGAGGGAGCGCTACACCTTC
>TRBJ1-1|TRBV4-2|14|few|TRBD1
CASSPGTVGTEAFF
TGTGCCAGCAGCCCCGGGACAGTTGGCACTGAAGCTTTCTTT
>TRBJ2-3|TRBV20-1|16|-|-
CSASPGEEASTDTQYF
TGCAGTGCTTCCCCCGGGGAGGAAGCGAGCACAGATACGCAGTATTTT
>TRBJ2-1|TRBV7-2|15|-|-
CASSLGRQAGNEQFF
TGTGCCAGCAGCTTAGGCCGGCAGGCAGGCAATGAGCAGTTCTTC
>TRBJ1-4|TRBV29-1|14|-|TRBD1
CSAAPGQGVEKLFF
TGCAGCGCCGCACCGGGACAGGGAGTGGAAAAACTGTTTTTT
>TRBJ2-7|TRBV6-1|15|-|-
CASRGVRDNNYEQYF
TGTGCCAGCAGGGGGGTTCGGGACAACAACTACGAGCAGTACTTC
>TRBJ2-1|TRBV29-1|14|many|-
CSVGRGFLYNEQFF
TGCAGCGTTGGCAGGGGTTTCCTCTACAATGAGCAGTTCTTC
>TRBJ2-1|TRBV20-1|17|few|-
CSARQVLGTLGRNEQFF
TGCAGTGCTAGACAGGTCCTCGGGACACTCGGACGAAATGAGCAGTTCTTC
>TRBJ1-2|TRBV9|14|-|-
CASSVESLNYGYTF
TGTGCCAGCAGCGTAGAGTCCCTTAACTATGGCTACACCTTC
>TRBJ2-3|TRBV20-1|14|-|-
CSARRQGYTDTQYF
TGCAGTGCCCGCCGGCAGGGGTATACAGATACGCAGTATTTT
>TRBJ2-7|TRBV20-1|14|many|-
CSARSPGGGYEQYF
TGCAGTGCTAGAAGTCCGGGTGGAGGGTACGAGCAGTACTTC
>TRBJ1-1|TRBV20-1|11|-|-
CSAHEVGEAFF
TGCAGTGCGCACGAAGTAGGTGAAGCTTTCTTT
>TRBJ2-1|TRBV15|14|-|TRBD2
CATSRPGGNNEQFF
TGTGCCACCAGCAGGCCGGGGGGAAACAATGAGCAGTTCTTC
>TRBJ2-1|TRBV20-1|17|few|TRBD2
CSARVKRGLDRYNEQFF
TGCAGTGCTAGAGTTAAGCGGGGGCTGGATAGATACAATGAGCAGTTCTTC
>TRBJ2-7|TRBV20-1|13|few|TRBD1
CSAPHIRGSEQYF
TGCAGTGCTCCGCACATCAGGGGGTCCGAGCAGTACTTC
>TRBJ1-2|TRBV10-2|14|-|-
CASSYDKANYGYTF
TGCGCCAGCAGTTATGACAAAGCTAACTATGGCTACACCTTC
>TRBJ2-2|TRBV5-1|15|-|TRBD2
CASKAGPGTGGELFF
TGCGCCAGCAAAGCGGGGCCCGGCACGGGCGGGGAGCTGTTTTTT
>TRBJ2-7|TRBV29-1|12|-|-
CSAGRVRDEQYF
TGCAGCGCTGGCAGGGTCAGGGACGAGCAGTACTTC
>TRBJ2-4|TRBV5-1|16|-|TRBD2
CASSLAVAGGKNIQYF
TGCGCCAGCAGCTTGGCAGTAGCGGGGGGTAAAAACATTCAGTACTTC
>TRBJ2-7|TRBV2|13|-|-
CASMMGPSYEQYF
TGTGCCAGCATGATGGGGCCATCCTACGAGCAGTACTTC
>TRBJ1-5|TRBV12-3/TRBV12-4|16|-|TRBD1
CASSPRGTGGNQPQHF
TGTGCCAGCAGCCCCCGAGGGACAGGGGGCAATCAGCCCCAGCATTTT
>TRBJ2-7|TRBV15|15|many|TRBD2
CATSRAPSGTYEQYF
TGTGCCACCAGCAGAGCCCCTAGCGGAACCTACGAGCAGTACTTC
>TRBJ2-7|TRBV2|14|-|-
CASMMKRSSYEQYF
TGTGCCAGCATGATGAAACGGAGCTCCTACGAGCAGTACTTC
>TRBJ2-7|TRBV12-3/TRBV12-4|11|few|-
CASALGDEQYF
TGTGCCAGCGCCCTGGGGGACGAGCAGTACTTC
>TRBJ2-1|TRBV5-4|17|-|-
CASSLLQGRDPHNEQFF
TGTGCCAGCAGCTTGCTGCAGGGGCGGGACCCCCACAATGAGCAGTTCTTC
>TRBJ2-7|TRBV5-1|13|few|-
CASSLAVGREQYF
TGCGCCAGCAGCTTGGCCGTTGGACGCGAGCAGTACTTC
>TRBJ1-6|TRBV5-1|13|-|-
CASGPSSSSPLHF
TGCGCCAGCGGGCCCTCGAGTAGTTCACCCCTCCACTTT
>TRBJ1-2|TRBV20-1|13|-|-
CSARIGTLYGYTF
TGCAGTGCTAGGATTGGAACCCTCTATGGCTACACCTTC
>TRBJ2-3|TRBV10-3|17|-|-
CAISEPYGGASTDTQYF
TGTGCCATCAGTGAACCTTACGGCGGGGCGAGCACAGATACGCAGTATTTT
>TRBJ1-2|TRBV7-3|15|few|-
CASSPSRAGLGGYTF
TGTGCCAGCAGCCCTTCACGAGCAGGCTTAGGCGGCTACACCTTC
>TRBJ2-5|TRBV5-5|14|-|TRBD2
CASSYVGGGETQYF
TGTGCCAGCAGCTATGTCGGCGGGGGAGAGACCCAGTACTTC